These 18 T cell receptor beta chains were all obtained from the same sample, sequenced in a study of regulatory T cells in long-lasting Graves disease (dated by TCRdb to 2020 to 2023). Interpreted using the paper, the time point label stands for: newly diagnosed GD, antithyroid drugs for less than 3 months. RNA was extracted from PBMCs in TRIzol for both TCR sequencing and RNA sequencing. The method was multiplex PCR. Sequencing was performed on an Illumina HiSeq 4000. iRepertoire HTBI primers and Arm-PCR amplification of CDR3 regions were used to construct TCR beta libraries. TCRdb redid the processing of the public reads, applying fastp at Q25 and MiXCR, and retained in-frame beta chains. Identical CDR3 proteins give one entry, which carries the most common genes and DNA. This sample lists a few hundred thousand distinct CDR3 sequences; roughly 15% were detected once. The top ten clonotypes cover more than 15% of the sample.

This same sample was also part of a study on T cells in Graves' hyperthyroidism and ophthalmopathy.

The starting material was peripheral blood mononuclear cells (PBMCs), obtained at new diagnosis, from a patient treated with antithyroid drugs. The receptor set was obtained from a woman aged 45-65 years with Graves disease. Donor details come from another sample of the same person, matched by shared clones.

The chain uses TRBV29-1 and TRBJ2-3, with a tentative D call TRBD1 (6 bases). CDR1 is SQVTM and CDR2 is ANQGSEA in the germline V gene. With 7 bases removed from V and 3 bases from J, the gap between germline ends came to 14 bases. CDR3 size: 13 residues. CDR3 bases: TGCAGCGGCAGACAGGTTGGAACAGATACGCAGTATTTT. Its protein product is CSGRQVGTDTQYF.

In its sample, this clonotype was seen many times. The CDR3 nucleotides read TGTGCCAGCAGTTTAAGACAGGGTTACGAAGAGACCCAGTACTTC. Translating it yields CASSLRQGYEETQYF. The chain recombines TRBV12-3 or TRBV12-4 with TRBJ2-5; TRBD1 matches at 7 bases. The CDR3 is 15 amino acids. With 2 bases clipped from V and 3 bases from J, the junction kept 6 bases outside the gene matches.

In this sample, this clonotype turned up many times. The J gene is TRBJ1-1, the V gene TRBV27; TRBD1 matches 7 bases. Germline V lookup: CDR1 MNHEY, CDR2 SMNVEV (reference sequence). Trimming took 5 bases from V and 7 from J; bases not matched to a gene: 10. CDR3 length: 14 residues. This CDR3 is CASSPERGQNEAFF. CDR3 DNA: TGTGCCAGCAGTCCAGAGAGGGGGCAGAATGAAGCTTTCTTT.

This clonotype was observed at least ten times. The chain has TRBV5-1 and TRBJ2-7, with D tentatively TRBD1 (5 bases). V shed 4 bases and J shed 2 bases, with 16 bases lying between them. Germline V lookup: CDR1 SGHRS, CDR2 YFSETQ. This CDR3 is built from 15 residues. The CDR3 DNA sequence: TGCGCCAGCAGCCCGGATCGACAGACAGCCTACGAGCAGTACTTC. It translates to CASSPDRQTAYEQYF.

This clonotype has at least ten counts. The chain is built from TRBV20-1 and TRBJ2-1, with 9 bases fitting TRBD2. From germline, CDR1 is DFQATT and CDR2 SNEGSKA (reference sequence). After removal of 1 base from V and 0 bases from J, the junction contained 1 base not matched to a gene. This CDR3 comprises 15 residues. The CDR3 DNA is TGCAGTGCTAGAGCGACTAGCGGCTCCTACAATGAGCAGTTCTTC. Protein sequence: CSARATSGSYNEQFF.

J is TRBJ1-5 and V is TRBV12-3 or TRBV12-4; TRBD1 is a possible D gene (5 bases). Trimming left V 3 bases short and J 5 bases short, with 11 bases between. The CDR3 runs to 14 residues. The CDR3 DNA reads TGTGCCAGCAGTTTGGGGGGGATGGATCAGCCCCAGCATTTT. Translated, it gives CASSLGGMDQPQHF.

The CDR3 sequence: CAWGPGGTADTQYF. DNA of the CDR3: TGTGCCTGGGGGCCTGGGGGCACAGCAGATACGCAGTATTTT. The chain links TRBV30 to TRBJ2-3, with D possibly TRBD1 on 6 matching bases. Germline V gene sequence: CDR1 GTSNPN, CDR2 SVGIG (reference sequence). The CDR3 has 14 residues. V lost 5 bases, J lost 4 bases, and 16 bases lay in between.

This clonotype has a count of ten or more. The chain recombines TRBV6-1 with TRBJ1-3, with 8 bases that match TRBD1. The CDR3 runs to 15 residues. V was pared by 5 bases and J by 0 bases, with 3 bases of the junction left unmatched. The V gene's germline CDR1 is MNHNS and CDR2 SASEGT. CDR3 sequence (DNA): TGTGCCAGCAGTCAGACAGGGGACTCTGGAAACACCATATATTTT. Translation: CASSQTGDSGNTIYF.

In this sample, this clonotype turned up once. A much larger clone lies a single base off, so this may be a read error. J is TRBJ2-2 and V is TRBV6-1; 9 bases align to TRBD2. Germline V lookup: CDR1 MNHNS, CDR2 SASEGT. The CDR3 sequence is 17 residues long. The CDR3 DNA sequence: TGTGCCACCGGGGGGCTAGCGGGACTTCGGCGGACCGGGAAGCTGTTTTTT. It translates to CATGGLAGLRRTGKLFF.

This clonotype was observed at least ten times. The CDR3 nucleotides are TGTGCCAGCAGTACAGGGGGGAACACTGAAGCTTTCTTT. It specifies CASSTGGNTEAFF. V and J are TRBV28 and TRBJ1-1, with 8 bases fitting TRBD1. V was pared by 5 bases and J by 1 base, with 0 bases of the junction left unmatched. CDR1 MDHEN and CDR2 SYDVKM come from the germline V gene. This CDR3 contains 13 residues. The full variable domain, with the rest looked up from reference TRBV28 and TRBJ1-1, is DVKVTQSSRYLVKRTGEKVFLECVQDMDHENMFWYRQDPGLGLRLIYFSYDVKMKEKGDIPEGYSVSREKKERFSLILESASTNQTSMYLCASSTGGNTEAFFGQGTRLTVV.

CDR3 DNA sequence: TGCGCCAGCAGCCACCTTTATCGACAGGGGACCAACGAGCAGTACTTC. Protein sequence: CASSHLYRQGTNEQYF. The chain carries TRBV4-1 and TRBJ2-7, with 8 bases identical to TRBD1. This CDR3 contains 16 residues. Germline CDR1 is MGHRA and CDR2 is YSYEKL. Losses at the gene ends were 3 bases for V and 5 bases for J; bases not matched to a gene: 12.

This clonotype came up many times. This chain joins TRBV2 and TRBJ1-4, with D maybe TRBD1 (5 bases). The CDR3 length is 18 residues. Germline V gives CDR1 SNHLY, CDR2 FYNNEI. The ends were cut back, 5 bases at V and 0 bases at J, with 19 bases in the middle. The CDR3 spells CASSPVGLLGATNEKLFF. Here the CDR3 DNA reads TGTGCCAGCAGTCCTGTGGGCTTGCTAGGGGCAACTAATGAAAAACTGTTTTTT.

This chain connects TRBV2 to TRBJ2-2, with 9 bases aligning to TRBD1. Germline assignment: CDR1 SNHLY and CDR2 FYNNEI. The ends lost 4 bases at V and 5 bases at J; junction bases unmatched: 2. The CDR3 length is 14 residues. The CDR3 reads CASSGDRVTGELFF. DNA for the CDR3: TGTGCCAGCAGTGGGGACAGGGTTACCGGGGAGCTGTTTTTT. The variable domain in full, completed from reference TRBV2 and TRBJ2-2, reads EPEVTQTPSHQVTQMGQEVILRCVPISNHLYFYWYRQILGQKVEFLVSFYNNEISEKSEIFDDQFSVERPDGSNFTLKIRSTKLEDSAMYFCASSGDRVTGELFFGEGSRLTVL.

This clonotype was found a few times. The chain's CDR3 is CSPSSGRASEQYF. CDR3 DNA sequence: TGCAGTCCGTCTAGCGGGAGGGCCTCCGAGCAGTACTTC. The chain has TRBV20-1 and TRBJ2-7; 12 nucleotides match TRBD2. The germline V gene encodes CDR1 DFQATT and CDR2 SNEGSKA (reference sequence). V lost 8 bases to trimming and J lost 6 bases; unmatched junction nucleotides: 8. The CDR3 runs 13 residues.

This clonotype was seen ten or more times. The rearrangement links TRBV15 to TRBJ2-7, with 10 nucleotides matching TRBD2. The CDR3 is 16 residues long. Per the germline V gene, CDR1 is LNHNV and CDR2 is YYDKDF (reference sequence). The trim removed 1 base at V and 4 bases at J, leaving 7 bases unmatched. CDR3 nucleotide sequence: TGTGCCACCAGCAGAGTCCCTAGCGGGAGTGTTTACGAGCAGTACTTC. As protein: CATSRVPSGSVYEQYF.

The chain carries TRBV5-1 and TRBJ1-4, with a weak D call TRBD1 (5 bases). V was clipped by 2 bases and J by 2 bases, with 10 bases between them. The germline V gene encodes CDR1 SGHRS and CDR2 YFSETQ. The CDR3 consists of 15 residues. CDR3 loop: CASSFSGWTNEKLFF. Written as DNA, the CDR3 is TGCGCCAGCAGCTTCTCAGGGTGGACTAATGAAAAACTGTTTTTT.

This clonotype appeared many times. The CDR3 DNA sequence: TGTGCCAGCAGCCAAATGAGCGGGATTGCTGATGAGCAGTTCTTC. Translated: CASSQMSGIADEQFF. The chain joins TRBV3-1 to TRBJ2-1; 7 bases line up with TRBD2. Germline CDR1 LGHDT, CDR2 YNNKEL (reference sequence). The trim removed 2 bases at V and 8 bases at J, leaving 9 bases unmatched. There are 15 residues in the CDR3.

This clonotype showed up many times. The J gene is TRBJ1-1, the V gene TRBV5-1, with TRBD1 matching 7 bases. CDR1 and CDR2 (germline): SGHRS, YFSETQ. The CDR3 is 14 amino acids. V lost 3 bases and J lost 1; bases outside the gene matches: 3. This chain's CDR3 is CASSSGQPNTEAFF. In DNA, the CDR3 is TGCGCCAGCAGCTCGGGACAGCCGAACACTGAAGCTTTCTTT.